This T cell receptor (beta chain) derives from a study of blood T cell repertoires in COVID-19. Sequenced by immunoSEQ multiplex PCR; TCRdb stores in-frame clones only, minus some. This sample has 270,000 or so clones, with 85% to 90% found just once. This clonotype was sampled from a woman aged 40-49 years who had recovered from COVID-19. Sample: peripheral blood.

CDR3 bases: TGTGCCAGCAGCCAAGGAGGGAGCGGGGGATACAATGAGCAGTTCTTC. Translated: CASSQGGSGGYNEQFF. V gene TRBV7-2 combines with J gene TRBJ2-1; 8 nucleotides match TRBD2. The V and J ends lost 5 bases and 4 bases, in that order; junction bases with no gene match: 10. The V gene's germline CDR1 is SGHTA and CDR2 FQGNSA. The CDR3 covers 16 residues. The full variable domain, in which reference TRBV7-2 and TRBJ2-1 provide the parts outside the CDR3, is GAGVSQSPSNKVTEKGKDVELRCDPISGHTALYWYRQSLGQGLEFLIYFQGNSAPDKSGLPSDRFSAERTGGSVSTLTIQRTQQEDSAVYLCASSQGGSGGYNEQFFGPGTRLTVL.